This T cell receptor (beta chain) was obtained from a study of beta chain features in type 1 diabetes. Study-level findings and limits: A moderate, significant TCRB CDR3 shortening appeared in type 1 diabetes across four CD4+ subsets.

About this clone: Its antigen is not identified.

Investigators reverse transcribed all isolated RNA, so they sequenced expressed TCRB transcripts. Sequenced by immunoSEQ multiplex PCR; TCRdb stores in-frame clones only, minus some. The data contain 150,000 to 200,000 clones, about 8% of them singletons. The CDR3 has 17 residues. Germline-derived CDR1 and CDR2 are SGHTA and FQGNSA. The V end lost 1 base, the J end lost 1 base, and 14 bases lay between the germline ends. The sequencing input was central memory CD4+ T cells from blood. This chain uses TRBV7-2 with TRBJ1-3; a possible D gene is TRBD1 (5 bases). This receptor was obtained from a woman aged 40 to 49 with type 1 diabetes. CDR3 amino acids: CASSLGSNRRSGNTIYF. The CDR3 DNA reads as TGTGCCAGCAGCTTAGGAAGCAACAGGCGATCTGGAAACACCATATATTTT.